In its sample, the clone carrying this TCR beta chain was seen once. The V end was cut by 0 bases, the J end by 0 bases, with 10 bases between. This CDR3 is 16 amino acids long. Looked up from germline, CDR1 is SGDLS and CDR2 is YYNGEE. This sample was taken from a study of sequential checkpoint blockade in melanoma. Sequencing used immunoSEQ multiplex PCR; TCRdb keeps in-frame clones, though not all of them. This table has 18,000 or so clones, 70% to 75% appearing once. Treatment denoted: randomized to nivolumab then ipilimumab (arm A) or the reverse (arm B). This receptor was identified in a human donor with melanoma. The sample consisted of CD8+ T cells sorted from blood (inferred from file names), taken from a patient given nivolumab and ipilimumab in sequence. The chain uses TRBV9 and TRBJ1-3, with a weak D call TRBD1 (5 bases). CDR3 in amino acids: CASSVDSGGSGNTIYF. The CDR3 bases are TGTGCCAGCAGCGTAGATTCGGGGGGCTCTGGAAACACCATATATTTT.